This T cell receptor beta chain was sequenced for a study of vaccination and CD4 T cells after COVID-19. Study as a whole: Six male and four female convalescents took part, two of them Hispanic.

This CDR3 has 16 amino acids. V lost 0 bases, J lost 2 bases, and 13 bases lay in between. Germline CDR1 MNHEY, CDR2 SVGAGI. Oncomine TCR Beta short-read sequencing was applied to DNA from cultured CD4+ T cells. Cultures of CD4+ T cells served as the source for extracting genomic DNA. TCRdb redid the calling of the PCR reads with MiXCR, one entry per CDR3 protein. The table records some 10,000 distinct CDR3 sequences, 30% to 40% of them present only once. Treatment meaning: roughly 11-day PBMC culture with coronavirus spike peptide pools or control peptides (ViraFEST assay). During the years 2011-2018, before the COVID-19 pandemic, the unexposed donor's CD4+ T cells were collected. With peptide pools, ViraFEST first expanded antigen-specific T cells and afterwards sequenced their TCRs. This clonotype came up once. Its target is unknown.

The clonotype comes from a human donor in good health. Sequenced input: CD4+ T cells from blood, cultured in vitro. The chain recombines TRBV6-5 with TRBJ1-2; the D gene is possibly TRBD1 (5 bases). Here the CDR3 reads CASSYSITGRNYGYTF. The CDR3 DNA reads TGTGCCAGCAGTTACTCGATTACAGGCCGAAACTATGGCTACACCTTC.